Below are 2 T cell receptor beta chains sequenced from a single sample in a study of T cell responses to AZD1222 COVID-19 vaccine. Sequencing used immunoSEQ multiplex PCR; TCRdb keeps in-frame clones, though not all of them. The repertoire holds 140,000 to 150,000 clones, with 89% as singletons. This specimen consisted of peripheral blood, obtained on day 0 of AZD1222 vaccination. These TCRs come from an adult in good health.

J is TRBJ1-1 and V is TRBV18; 9 nucleotides match TRBD1. The CDR3 length is 13 residues. Germline V lookup: CDR1 KGHSH, CDR2 LQKENI. V dropped 4 bases and J dropped 5; count of bases not matched to a gene: 2. CDR3 sequence: CASSRTGETEAFF. The DNA of the CDR3 is TGTGCCAGCTCACGGACAGGGGAGACTGAAGCTTTCTTT.

The V gene is TRBV30, the J gene TRBJ1-2; 9 nucleotides match TRBD1. Germline CDR1 reads GTSNPN; CDR2 reads SVGIG (reference sequence). With 6 bases clipped from V and 5 bases from J, the junction kept 4 bases outside the gene matches. The CDR3 extends over 12 amino acids. As DNA, the CDR3 is TGTGCCTGCCCGGGACAGGGTTATGGCTACACCTTC. The encoded protein is CACPGQGYGYTF.